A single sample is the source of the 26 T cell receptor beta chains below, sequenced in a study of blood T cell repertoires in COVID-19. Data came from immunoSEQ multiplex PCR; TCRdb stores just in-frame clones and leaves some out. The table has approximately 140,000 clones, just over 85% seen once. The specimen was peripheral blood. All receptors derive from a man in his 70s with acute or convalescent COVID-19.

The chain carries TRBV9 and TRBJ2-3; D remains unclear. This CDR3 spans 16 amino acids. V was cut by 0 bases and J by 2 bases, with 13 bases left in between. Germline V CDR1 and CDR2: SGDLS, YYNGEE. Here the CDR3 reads CASSVVGSSPTDTQYF. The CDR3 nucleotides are TGTGCCAGCAGCGTAGTGGGTAGCAGCCCCACAGATACGCAGTATTTT.

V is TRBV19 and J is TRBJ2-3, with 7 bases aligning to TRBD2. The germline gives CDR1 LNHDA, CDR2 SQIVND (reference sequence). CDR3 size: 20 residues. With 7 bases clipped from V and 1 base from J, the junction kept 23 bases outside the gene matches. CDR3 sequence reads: CASTMRLATSRGQGTDTQYF. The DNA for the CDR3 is TGTGCCAGTACCATGCGATTGGCGACTAGCAGAGGTCAGGGCACAGATACGCAGTATTTT.

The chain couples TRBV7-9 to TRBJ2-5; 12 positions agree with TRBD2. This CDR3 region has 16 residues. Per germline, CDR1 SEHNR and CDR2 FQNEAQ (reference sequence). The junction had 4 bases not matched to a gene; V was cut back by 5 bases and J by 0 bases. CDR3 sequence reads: CASSPGTSGYQETQYF. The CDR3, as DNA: TGTGCCAGCAGCCCGGGGACTAGCGGGTACCAAGAGACCCAGTACTTC.

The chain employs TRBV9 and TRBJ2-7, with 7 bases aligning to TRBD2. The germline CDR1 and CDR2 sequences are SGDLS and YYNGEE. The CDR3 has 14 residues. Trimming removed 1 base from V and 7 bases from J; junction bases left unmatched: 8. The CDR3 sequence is CASSVRVAGGEQYF. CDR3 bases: TGTGCCAGCAGCGTAAGGGTAGCGGGTGGTGAGCAGTACTTC.

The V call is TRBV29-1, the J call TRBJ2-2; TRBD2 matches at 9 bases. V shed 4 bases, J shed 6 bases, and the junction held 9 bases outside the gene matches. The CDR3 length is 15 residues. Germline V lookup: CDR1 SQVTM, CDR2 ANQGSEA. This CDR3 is CSVARRLAGPGELFF. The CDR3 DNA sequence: TGCAGCGTTGCACGGAGGCTAGCGGGACCCGGGGAGCTGTTTTTT.

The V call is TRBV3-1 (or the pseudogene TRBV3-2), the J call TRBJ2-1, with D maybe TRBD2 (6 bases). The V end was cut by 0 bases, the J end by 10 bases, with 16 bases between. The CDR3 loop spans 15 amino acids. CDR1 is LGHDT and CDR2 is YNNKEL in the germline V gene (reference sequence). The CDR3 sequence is CASSQDRGDSREQFF. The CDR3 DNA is TGTGCCAGCAGCCAAGATAGAGGGGACTCCCGCGAGCAGTTCTTC.

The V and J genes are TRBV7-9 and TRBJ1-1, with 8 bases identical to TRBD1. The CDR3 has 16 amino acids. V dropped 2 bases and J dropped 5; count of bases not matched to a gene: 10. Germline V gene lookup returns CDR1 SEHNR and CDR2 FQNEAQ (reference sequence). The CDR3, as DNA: TGTGCCAGCAGCTTACCCCAGGACAGGGAGGGGACTGAAGCTTTCTTT. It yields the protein CASSLPQDREGTEAFF.

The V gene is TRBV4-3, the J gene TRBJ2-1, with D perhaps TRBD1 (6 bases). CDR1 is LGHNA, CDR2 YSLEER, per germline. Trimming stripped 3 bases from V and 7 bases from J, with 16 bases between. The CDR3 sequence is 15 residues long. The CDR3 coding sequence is TGCGCCAGCAGCCAGAGCGCACAGGGCTGGAATGAGCAGTTCTTC. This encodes CASSQSAQGWNEQFF.

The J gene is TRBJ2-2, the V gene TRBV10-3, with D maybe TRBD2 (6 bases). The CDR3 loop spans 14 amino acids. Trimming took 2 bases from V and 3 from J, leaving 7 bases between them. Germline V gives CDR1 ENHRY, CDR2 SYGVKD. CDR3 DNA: TGTGCCATCAGTGAGGGGGGGTACACCGGGGAGCTGTTTTTT. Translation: CAISEGGYTGELFF.

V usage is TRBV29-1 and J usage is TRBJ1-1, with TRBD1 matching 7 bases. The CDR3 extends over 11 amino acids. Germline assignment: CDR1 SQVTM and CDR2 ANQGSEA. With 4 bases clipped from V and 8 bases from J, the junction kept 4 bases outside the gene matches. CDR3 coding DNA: TGCAGCGTTGCTGACAGGGAGGAAGCTTTCTTT. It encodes CSVADREEAFF.

The chain's CDR3 is CASSVGTANTEAFF. Written as DNA, the CDR3 is TGTGCCAGCTCAGTAGGGACAGCGAACACTGAAGCTTTCTTT. The chain joins TRBV18 to TRBJ1-1; 7 nucleotides agree with TRBD1. With V trimmed by 5 bases and J by 1 base, 4 bases remained unmatched. CDR3 size: 14 residues. Germline values: CDR1 KGHSH, CDR2 LQKENI.

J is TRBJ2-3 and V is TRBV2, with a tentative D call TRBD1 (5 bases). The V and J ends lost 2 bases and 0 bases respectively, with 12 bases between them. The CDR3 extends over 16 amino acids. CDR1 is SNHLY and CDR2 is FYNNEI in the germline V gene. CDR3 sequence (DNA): TGTGCCAGCAGTGAAACAGGTGGGGCTAGCACAGATACGCAGTATTTT. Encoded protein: CASSETGGASTDTQYF.

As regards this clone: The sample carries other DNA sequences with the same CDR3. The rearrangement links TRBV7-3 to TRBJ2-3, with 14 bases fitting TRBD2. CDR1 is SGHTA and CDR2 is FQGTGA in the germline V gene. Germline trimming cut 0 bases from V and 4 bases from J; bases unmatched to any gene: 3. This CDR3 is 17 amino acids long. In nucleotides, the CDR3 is TGTGCCAGCAGCTTAACTGGACTAGCGGGAGGAGCAGATACGCAGTATTTT. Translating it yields CASSLTGLAGGADTQYF. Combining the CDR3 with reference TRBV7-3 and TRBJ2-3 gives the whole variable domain GAGVSQTPSNKVTEKGKYVELRCDPISGHTALYWYRQSLGQGPEFLIYFQGTGAADDSGLPNDRFFAVRPEGSVSTLKIQRTERGDSAVYLCASSLTGLAGGADTQYFGPGTRLTVL.

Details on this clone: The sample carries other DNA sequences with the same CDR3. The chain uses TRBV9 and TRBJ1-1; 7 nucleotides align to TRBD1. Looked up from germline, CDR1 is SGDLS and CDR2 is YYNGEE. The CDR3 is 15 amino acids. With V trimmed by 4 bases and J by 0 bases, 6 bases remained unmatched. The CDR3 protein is CASSPRQGMNTEAFF. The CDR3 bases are TGTGCCAGCAGCCCGAGACAGGGAATGAACACTGAAGCTTTCTTT.

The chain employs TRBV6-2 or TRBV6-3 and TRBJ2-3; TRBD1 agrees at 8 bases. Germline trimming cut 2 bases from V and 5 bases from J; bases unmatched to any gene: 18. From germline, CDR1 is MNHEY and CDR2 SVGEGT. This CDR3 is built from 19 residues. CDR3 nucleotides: TGTGCCAGCAGTTACAGGGCAGGGGGCGTCCCGGTTCTAGGAGATACGCAGTATTTT. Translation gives CASSYRAGGVPVLGDTQYF.

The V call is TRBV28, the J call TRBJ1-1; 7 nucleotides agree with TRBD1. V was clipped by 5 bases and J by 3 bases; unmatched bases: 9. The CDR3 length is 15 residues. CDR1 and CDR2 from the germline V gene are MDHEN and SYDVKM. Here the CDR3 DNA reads TGTGCCAGCAGTCGACAGGGAAAGGGAGACACTGAAGCTTTCTTT. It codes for CASSRQGKGDTEAFF.

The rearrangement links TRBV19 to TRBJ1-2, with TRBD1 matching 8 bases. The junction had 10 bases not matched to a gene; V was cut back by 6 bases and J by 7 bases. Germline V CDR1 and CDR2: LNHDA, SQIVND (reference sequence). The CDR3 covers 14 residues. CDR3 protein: CASSTGQGGGGYTF. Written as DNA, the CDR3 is TGTGCCAGTAGCACCGGACAGGGAGGTGGTGGCTACACCTTC.

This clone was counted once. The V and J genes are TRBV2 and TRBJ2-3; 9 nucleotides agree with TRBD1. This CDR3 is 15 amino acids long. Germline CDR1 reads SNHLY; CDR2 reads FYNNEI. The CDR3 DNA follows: TGTGCTATCGAACCCCGGGACAGGGTCACAGATACGCAGTATTTT. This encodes CAIEPRDRVTDTQYF.

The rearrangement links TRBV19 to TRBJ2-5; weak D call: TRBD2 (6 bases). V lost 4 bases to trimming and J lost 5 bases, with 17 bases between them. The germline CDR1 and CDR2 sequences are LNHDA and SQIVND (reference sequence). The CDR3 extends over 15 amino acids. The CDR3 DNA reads TGTGCCAGTAGTAACCCGGGGAGGAGTCAGGAGACCCAGTACTTC. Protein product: CASSNPGRSQETQYF. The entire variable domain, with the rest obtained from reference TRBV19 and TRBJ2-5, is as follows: DGGITQSPKYLFRKEGQNVTLSCEQNLNHDAMYWYRQDPGQGLRLIYYSQIVNDFQKGDIAEGYSVSREKKESFPLTVTSAQKNPTAFYLCASSNPGRSQETQYFGPGTRLLVL.

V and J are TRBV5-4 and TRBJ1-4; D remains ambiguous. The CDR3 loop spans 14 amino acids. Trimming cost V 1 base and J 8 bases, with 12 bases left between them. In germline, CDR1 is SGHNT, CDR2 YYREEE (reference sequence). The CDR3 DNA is TGTGCCAGCAGCTTGATTGGAGGGCCCGAAAAACTGTTTTTT. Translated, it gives CASSLIGGPEKLFF.

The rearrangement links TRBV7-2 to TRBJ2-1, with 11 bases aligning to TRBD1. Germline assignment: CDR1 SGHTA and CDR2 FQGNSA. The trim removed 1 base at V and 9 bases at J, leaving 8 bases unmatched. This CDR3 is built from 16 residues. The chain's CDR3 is CASSLGQGQGESEQFF. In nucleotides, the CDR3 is TGTGCCAGCAGCTTAGGCCAGGGACAGGGGGAAAGTGAGCAGTTCTTC.

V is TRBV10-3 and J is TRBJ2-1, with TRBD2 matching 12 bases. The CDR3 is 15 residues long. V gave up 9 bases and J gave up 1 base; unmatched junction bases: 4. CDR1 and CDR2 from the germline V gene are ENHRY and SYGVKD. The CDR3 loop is CAIGLAGISYNEQFF. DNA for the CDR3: TGTGCCATTGGACTAGCGGGAATTTCCTACAATGAGCAGTTCTTC.

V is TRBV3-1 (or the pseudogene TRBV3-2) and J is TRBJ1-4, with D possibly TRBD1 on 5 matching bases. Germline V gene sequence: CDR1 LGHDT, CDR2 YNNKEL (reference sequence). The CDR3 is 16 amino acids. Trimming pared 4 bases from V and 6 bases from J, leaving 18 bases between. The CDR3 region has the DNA TGTGCCAGCAGCCTTCCATTGGGGGAGGGTTATGAAAAACTGTTTTTT. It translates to CASSLPLGEGYEKLFF.

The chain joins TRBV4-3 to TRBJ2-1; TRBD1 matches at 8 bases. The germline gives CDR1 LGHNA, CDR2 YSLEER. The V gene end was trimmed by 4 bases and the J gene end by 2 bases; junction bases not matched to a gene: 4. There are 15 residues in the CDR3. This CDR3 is CASSLDRVTYNEQFF. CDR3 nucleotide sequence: TGCGCCAGCAGCCTGGACAGGGTCACCTACAATGAGCAGTTCTTC.

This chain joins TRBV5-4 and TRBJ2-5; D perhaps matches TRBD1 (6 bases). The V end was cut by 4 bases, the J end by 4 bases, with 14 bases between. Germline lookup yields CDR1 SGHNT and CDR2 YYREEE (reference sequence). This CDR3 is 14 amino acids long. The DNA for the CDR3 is TGTGCCAGCAGCGTCCCAGGGGATTTAGAGACCCAGTACTTC. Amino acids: CASSVPGDLETQYF.

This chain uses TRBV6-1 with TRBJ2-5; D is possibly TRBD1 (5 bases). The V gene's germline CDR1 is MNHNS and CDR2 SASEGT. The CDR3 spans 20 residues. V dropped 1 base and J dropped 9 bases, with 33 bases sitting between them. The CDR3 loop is CASSEEAGAAKFRAKRSQYF. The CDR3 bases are TGTGCCAGCAGTGAAGAGGCTGGGGCAGCCAAATTTAGGGCGAAAAGGTCCCAGTACTTC.